This TCR beta chain was captured in a study of technical replicates of blood from several donors. Trimming took 2 bases from V and 8 from J, leaving 15 bases between them. The CDR3 sequence is 15 residues long. Germline V gene data show CDR1 as MNHEY and CDR2 as SMNVEV (reference sequence). Using immunoSEQ multiplex PCR, the repertoire was profiled, and TCRdb retains in-frame clones only, with some absent. The sample includes some 74,000 clones, 80% to 95% seen only once; the top ten take about 0.39%. The clonotype originates from a human donor in good health. The sample consisted of T cells isolated from PBMCs. This chain connects TRBV27 to TRBJ2-2, with D possibly matching TRBD2 (6 bases). For the CDR3, the DNA is TGTGCCAGCAGTTTAACAGTCAGCCGGGGGGGGGAGCTGTTTTTT. Its protein is CASSLTVSRGGELFF.